This T cell receptor (beta chain) was captured by sequencing in a study of cytomegalovirus exposure and HLA in healthy donors. TCRdb's table, derived via immunoSEQ multiplex PCR, lists solely in-frame clones and lacks some. The sample records 120,000 or so clones, approximately 88% being singletons. The CDR3 contains 15 residues. CDR1 is MDHEN, CDR2 SYDVKM, per germline. Trimming pared 8 bases from V and 4 bases from J, leaving 18 bases between. The clonotype originates from a man aged 18 to 29 in good health and CMV-seronegative. The chain uses TRBV28 and TRBJ1-5; weak D call: TRBD1 (6 bases). The sample was PBMCs. CDR3 sequence (DNA): TGTGCCAGCCGGGGGGCGGGAACTCTAAATCAGCCCCAGCATTTT. This sequence encodes CASRGAGTLNQPQHF. Combining the CDR3 with reference TRBV28 and TRBJ1-5 gives the whole variable domain DVKVTQSSRYLVKRTGEKVFLECVQDMDHENMFWYRQDPGLGLRLIYFSYDVKMKEKGDIPEGYSVSREKKERFSLILESASTNQTSMYLCASRGAGTLNQPQHFGDGTRLSIL.